This passage covers 15 T cell receptor beta chains from one sample sequenced in a study of T cell repertoires in cytomegalovirus infection. MiXCR, applied by TCRdb to the reads, yields one record per CDR3 protein. The repertoire holds hundreds of thousands of distinct CDR3 sequences, with approximately 32% as singletons. Sequencing was done on a sample of PBMCs. Receptors originate from a human donor in good health (CMV status not recorded). Some clones in this sample may be carry-over from other donors' samples.

The rearrangement joins TRBV28 to TRBJ1-5; TRBD1 is a possible D gene (6 bases). CDR3 size: 14 residues. The V gene lost 3 bases and the J gene lost 6 bases, with 12 bases spanning the gap. Looked up from germline, CDR1 is MDHEN and CDR2 is SYDVKM. CDR3 amino acids: CASSLGAVGQPQHF. The CDR3 region has the DNA TGTGCCAGCAGTTTGGGGGCAGTTGGTCAGCCCCAGCATTTT.

V is TRBV11-2 and J is TRBJ1-2; D gene unclear. Germline CDR1 is SGHAT and CDR2 is FQNNGV. The germline V and J ends were trimmed by 5 bases and 3 bases, with 16 bases remaining between them. The CDR3 is 15 amino acids. The CDR3: CASSHPRGRDYGYTF. CDR3 sequence (DNA): TGTGCCAGCAGCCATCCGCGGGGTCGAGACTATGGCTACACCTTC.

This clonotype was observed at least ten times. The chain joins TRBV6-6 to TRBJ2-3; D is perhaps TRBD1 (6 bases). The CDR3 is 14 amino acids. Germline-derived CDR1 and CDR2 are MNHNY and SVGAGI (reference sequence). V lost 3 bases, J lost 3 bases, and 10 bases lay in between. CDR3 in DNA: TGTGCCAGCAGTTATGGGGACACGACAGATACGCAGTATTTT. It is translated as CASSYGDTTDTQYF.

This clonotype was recorded a few times. The genes are TRBV20-1 and TRBJ2-5; 16 nucleotides align to TRBD2. The CDR3 has 13 amino acids. V was pared by 6 bases and J by 11 bases, with 6 bases of the junction left unmatched. Germline lookup yields CDR1 DFQATT and CDR2 SNEGSKA (reference sequence). The CDR3 sequence: CSAAGLAGGYQYF. DNA for the CDR3: TGCAGTGCAGCGGGACTAGCGGGGGGGTATCAGTACTTC.

The CDR3 protein is CASSLGSLGETQYF. Written as DNA, the CDR3 is TGTGCCAGCAGCTTAGGTTCTTTAGGGGAGACCCAGTACTTC. The chain couples TRBV5-6 to TRBJ2-5; no clear D gene. V shed 2 bases and J shed 5 bases, with 13 bases lying between them. This CDR3 region has 14 residues. Per the germline V gene, CDR1 is SGHDT and CDR2 is YYEEEE.

In its sample, this clonotype was seen many times. The CDR3 sequence is CASSLDRGNTIYF. The CDR3 DNA reads as TGTGCCAGCAGTCTAGACAGGGGAAACACCATATATTTT. V is TRBV28 and J is TRBJ1-3, with D perhaps matching TRBD1 (6 bases). The CDR3 consists of 13 residues. V lost 5 bases to trimming and J lost 4 bases, with 9 bases between them. Germline CDR1 reads MDHEN; CDR2 reads SYDVKM.

The J gene is TRBJ1-4, the V gene TRBV3-1; D is ambiguous. V was shortened by 4 bases and J by 4 bases, with 10 bases between the two germline ends. The CDR3 spans 14 residues. Germline V gene sequence: CDR1 LGHDT, CDR2 YNNKEL (reference sequence). CDR3 sequence: CASSRVGNNEKLFF. Here the CDR3 DNA reads TGTGCCAGCAGCCGCGTAGGTAATAATGAAAAACTGTTTTTT.

This clonotype showed up just a few times. The J gene is TRBJ1-2, the V gene TRBV12-3 or TRBV12-4; D remains ambiguous. V was shortened by 5 bases and J by 5 bases, with 12 bases between the two germline ends. The CDR3 length is 13 residues. CDR3 bases: TGTGCCAGCAGTCCCGACATGAAGTATGGCTACACCTTC. Amino acid sequence: CASSPDMKYGYTF.

The chain carries TRBV23-1 and TRBJ1-1; D gene unclear. TRBV23-1 has ORF status, its function being uncertain. The CDR3 contains 19 residues. V was shortened by 4 bases and J by 0 bases, with 24 bases between the two germline ends. In DNA, the CDR3 is TGCGCCAGCAGTCGGAGACGGGAAAGAGGGCTGCAGATGAACACTGAAGCTTTCTTT. Protein sequence: CASSRRRERGLQMNTEAFF.

The J gene is TRBJ1-6, the V gene TRBV4-3; a possible D gene is TRBD1 (5 bases). With 0 bases removed from V and 7 bases from J, the gap between germline ends came to 10 bases. CDR3 length equals 15 residues. From germline, CDR1 is LGHNA and CDR2 YSLEER. CDR3 in DNA: TGCGCCAGCAGCCAAGAAGGGGCAGCCAATTCACCCCTCCACTTT. This codes for CASSQEGAANSPLHF.

This clonotype was detected only a few times. The chain carries TRBV7-8 and TRBJ2-5, with 7 positions matching TRBD2. J gave up 5 bases and V 2 bases, and 5 bases lay outside the gene matches. The CDR3 is made up of 14 amino acids. Germline values: CDR1 SGHVS, CDR2 FQNEAQ. CDR3 sequence (DNA): TGTGCCAGCAGCTTAAGACTAGCTAAGGAGACCCAGTACTTC. Amino acids: CASSLRLAKETQYF.

The chain has TRBV28 and TRBJ2-7, with TRBD2 identical over 8 bases. This CDR3 comprises 13 residues. The J segment lost 3 bases and the V segment lost 6 bases, leaving 4 bases of the junction unmatched. Germline CDR1 is MDHEN and CDR2 is SYDVKM. CDR3 nucleotides: TGTGCCAGCAGGGTCGGGGGGGGCTACGAGCAGTACTTC. This codes for CASRVGGGYEQYF. Combining the CDR3 with reference TRBV28 and TRBJ2-7 gives the whole variable domain DVKVTQSSRYLVKRTGEKVFLECVQDMDHENMFWYRQDPGLGLRLIYFSYDVKMKEKGDIPEGYSVSREKKERFSLILESASTNQTSMYLCASRVGGGYEQYFGPGTRLTVT.

With regard to this clonotype: One base away lies a much larger clone, so this may be a sequencing read error. The chain joins TRBV7-2 to TRBJ2-3; weak D call: TRBD2 (5 bases). The germline gives CDR1 SGHTA, CDR2 FQGNSA. The CDR3 has 12 residues. CDR3 in DNA: TGTTCCAGCTCGGCCCTACGGGAAGAGCAGTATTTT. The encoded protein is CSSSALREEQYF.

The sample holds many counts of this clonotype. The J gene is TRBJ1-5, the V gene TRBV6-2 or TRBV6-3, with D unclear. This CDR3 is built from 16 residues. Germline-derived CDR1 and CDR2 are MNHEY and SVGEGT. V shed 0 bases and J shed 5 bases, with 14 bases lying between them. As DNA, the CDR3 is TGTGCCAGCAGTTACTCGGCTAGGCAGGAGGATCAGCCCCAGCATTTT. Translation: CASSYSARQEDQPQHF.

This clonotype was detected ten times or more. The chain recombines TRBV7-2 with TRBJ1-2; D may be TRBD1 (5 bases). The CDR3 contains 14 residues. Deletions cut 5 bases from V and 2 bases from J, with 12 bases between. Germline CDR1 SGHTA, CDR2 FQGNSA. The CDR3, as DNA: TGTGCCAGCAGCCCAAGGGACTCGAACTATGGCTACACCTTC. This translates into CASSPRDSNYGYTF. Based on the CDR3 plus reference TRBV7-2 and TRBJ1-2, the full variable domain is GAGVSQSPSNKVTEKGKDVELRCDPISGHTALYWYRQSLGQGLEFLIYFQGNSAPDKSGLPSDRFSAERTGGSVSTLTIQRTQQEDSAVYLCASSPRDSNYGYTFGSGTRLTVV.